This TCR beta chain was captured by sequencing in a study of shared clonotypes between healthy human individuals. Turning to the study itself: CD4 naive and CD4 memory each took three plates per donor, while CD8 naive took two and CD8 memory one.

CDR1 and CDR2 (germline): MDHEN, SYDVKM. The CDR3 contains 14 residues. Trimming shortened V by 3 bases and J by 6 bases, and 14 bases separated the two germline ends. On this clone itself: Its antigen is not identified.

Findings and limits, study-wide: Several donors shared about 5% of their naive CD4 clonotypes. Compared with clonotypes that all four donors shared, non-shared clonotypes had lower generation probabilities.

Libraries were prepared by immunoSEQ multiplex PCR; TCRdb keeps only in-frame clonotypes and omits some of them. The profile covers approximately 2,300,000 clones, with 85% to 95% appearing a single time and around 0.35% taken by the ten largest. This chain uses TRBV28 with TRBJ1-2; tentatively, D is TRBD1 (6 bases). The receptor's source is a man between 18 and 29 years old in good health. Some clones in this sample may be carry-over from other donors' samples. The sequenced sample was naive CD4+ T cells from PBMCs. Subset given: CD45RA+ positively selected. The CDR3 protein is CASSFTGSRDGYTF. As DNA, the CDR3 is TGTGCCAGCAGTTTTACAGGGAGCAGGGATGGCTACACCTTC.